This record looks at one T cell receptor beta chain sequence and its context. Germline CDR1 and CDR2: MGHDK and SYGVNS. The CDR3 runs 16 residues. V was pared by 1 base and J by 1 base, with 3 bases of the junction left unmatched. The investigators reverse transcribed all of the isolated RNA, so they sequenced expressed TCRB transcripts. Assay used: immunoSEQ multiplex PCR; TCRdb lists only in-frame clones, some missing. The data contain about 140,000 clones, under 11% of them seen just once; the ten biggest clones take up about 1.3%. These data originate in a study of beta chain features in type 1 diabetes.

This TCR was recovered from a man aged 18 to 29 in good health. The V and J genes are TRBV25-1 and TRBJ2-5; TRBD1 aligns across 10 bases. The sequenced material came from naive CD4+ T cells from blood. CDR3 nucleotides: TGTGCCAGCAGTGAATCCGACAGGGGGCTCCAAGAGACCCAGTACTTC. This translates into CASSESDRGLQETQYF. Full variable domain (rest looked up from reference TRBV25-1 and TRBJ2-5): EADIYQTPRYLVIGTGKKITLECSQTMGHDKMYWYQQDPGMELHLIHYSYGVNSTEKGDLSSESTVSRIRTEHFPLTLESARPSHTSQYLCASSESDRGLQETQYFGPGTRLLVL.